This TCR beta chain originates from a study of blood T cells in healthy people across ages. Study results and limitations: PBMC samples, being unsorted, prevented any conclusive comparison of naive and antigen-experienced cells. When one million T cells were used, diversity estimates were thought to be underestimates.

Concerning this clonotype itself: Its antigen is still unknown.

The CDR3 sequence is 13 residues long. Per germline, CDR1 MNHNY and CDR2 SVGAGI (reference sequence). Trimming took off 2 bases at V and 3 bases at J, with 8 bases between the two ends. Through a sample-barcoded 5' primer and a J-beta primer mix, a second PCR was run for roughly 7 to 12 cycles. TCRdb called the 5' RACE reads again in MiXCR, with one record for every CDR3 protein. The table has roughly 700,000 distinct CDR3 sequences, 49% seen once. The sequenced material came from blood. This sequence originates from a woman in her fifties or sixties in good health. This chain connects TRBV6-6 to TRBJ2-7; D call uncertain. DNA of the CDR3: TGTGCCAGCAGTTACGATCGTAACTACGAGCAGTACTTC. Translated, it gives CASSYDRNYEQYF.